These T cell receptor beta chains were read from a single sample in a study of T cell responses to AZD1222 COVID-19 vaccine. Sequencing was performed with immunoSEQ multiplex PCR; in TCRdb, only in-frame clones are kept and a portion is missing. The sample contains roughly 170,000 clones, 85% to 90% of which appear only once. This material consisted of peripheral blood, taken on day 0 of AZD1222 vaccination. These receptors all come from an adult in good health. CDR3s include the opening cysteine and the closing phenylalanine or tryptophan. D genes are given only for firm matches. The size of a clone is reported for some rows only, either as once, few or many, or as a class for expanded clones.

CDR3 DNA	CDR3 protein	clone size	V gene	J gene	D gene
TGCGCCAGCAGTGTGACGCAAGGAGGCACAGATACGCAGTATTTT	CASSVTQGGTDTQYF	NA	TRBV10-1	TRBJ2-3	NA
TGTGCCAGCAGTTTATCGCTAAATCAGCCCCAGCATTTT	CASSLSLNQPQHF	NA	TRBV27	TRBJ1-5	NA
TGCGCCAGCAGCCACAGGGGGACCACCCAGGACGAGCAGTACTTC	CASSHRGTTQDEQYF	NA	TRBV4-3	TRBJ2-7	TRBD1
TGCAGTGCTAGTAGCGGGAGGGCCCCGGGAGAGACCCAGTACTTC	CSASSGRAPGETQYF	NA	TRBV20-1	TRBJ2-5	TRBD2
TGTGCCATCAGTTCCCTAGTTGCTGAAGCTTTCTTT	CAISSLVAEAFF	NA	TRBV10-3	TRBJ1-1	NA
TGCGCCAGCAGTGACTTGGGAAAGGAGACCCAGTACTTC	CASSDLGKETQYF	NA	TRBV10-1	TRBJ2-5	NA
TGTGCCAGCAGATACAGGTACGAGCAGTACTTC	CASRYRYEQYF	NA	TRBV28	TRBJ2-7	NA
TGTGCCAGCATCCGGGGCGGGTTCTACAATGAGCAGTTCTTC	CASIRGGFYNEQFF	NA	TRBV25-1	TRBJ2-1	NA
TGTGCCAGCAGCCCGGGACAGGGGAGAACTGAAGCTTTCTTT	CASSPGQGRTEAFF	NA	TRBV9	TRBJ1-1	TRBD1
TGTGCCAGTAGTCTCCCGGGACAGAGCAATTCACCCCTCCACTTT	CASSLPGQSNSPLHF	NA	TRBV19	TRBJ1-6	TRBD1
TGTGCCAGTAGTATGTTGGGGCCTTACGAGCAGTACTTC	CASSMLGPYEQYF	NA	TRBV19	TRBJ2-7	NA
TGTGCCACCAGCAGAGTCAATGAGCAGTTCTTC	CATSRVNEQFF	NA	TRBV15	TRBJ2-1	NA
TGTGCCAGCAGTTTTCTTAGGGGTTATGGCTACACCTTC	CASSFLRGYGYTF	NA	TRBV27	TRBJ1-2	NA
TGTGCCAGCAGCTTGGCGACAGGCCTACTCGTGAACACTGAAGCTTTCTTT	CASSLATGLLVNTEAFF	NA	TRBV7-9	TRBJ1-1	NA
TGTGCCAGTAGCGGTAGCGGTCAAGAGACCCAGTACTTC	CASSGSGQETQYF	NA	TRBV19	TRBJ2-5	NA
TGTGCCAGCAGCTCAGGGGTCAGCTATGGCTACACCTTC	CASSSGVSYGYTF	NA	TRBV5-6	TRBJ1-2	NA
TGTGCCAGCACCTACTGGTGGACTAGCGGATCTAGCACAGATACGCAGTATTTT	CASTYWWTSGSSTDTQYF	NA	TRBV27	TRBJ2-3	TRBD2
TGTGCCAGCAGCCAAGTTGCAGAGACCCAGTACTTC	CASSQVAETQYF	once	TRBV3-1/TRBV3-2	TRBJ2-5	NA
TGTGCCAGCAGCCAAGATCGAGCAAGGCCAGCTTTCTTT	CASSQDRARPAFF	NA	TRBV4-2	TRBJ1-1	NA
TGTGCCAGCAGCGCCTCGACAGCCCGGGGGACCCAGTACTTC	CASSASTARGTQYF	NA	TRBV9	TRBJ2-5	NA
TGTGCCAGCAGCGTAAAGGTCCAACTTGCCACAGATACGCAGTATTTT	CASSVKVQLATDTQYF	NA	TRBV9	TRBJ2-3	NA
TGTGCCAGCAGAATGAGCGGGTCTAGGGGCGGGGAGCTGTTTTTT	CASRMSGSRGGELFF	NA	TRBV27	TRBJ2-2	NA
TGTGCCTGGAGTGTACGTCGCGCGGAAGAAAAACTGTTTTTT	CAWSVRRAEEKLFF	NA	TRBV30	TRBJ1-4	NA
TGTGCCAGCAGTTTCGACAAAAACTATGGCTACACCTTC	CASSFDKNYGYTF	NA	TRBV28	TRBJ1-2	NA
TGTGCCAGCAGTTTACTACAGGGGGCGGGGGAGCAGTACTTC	CASSLLQGAGEQYF	NA	TRBV28	TRBJ2-7	TRBD1
TGTGCCAGCAGCGTAGAGGGTGGGATATACTCTGGAAACACCATATATTTT	CASSVEGGIYSGNTIYF	NA	TRBV9	TRBJ1-3	NA
TGTGCCAGCTCACATGAGCAGGGGTCCTACAATGAGCAGTTCTTC	CASSHEQGSYNEQFF	NA	TRBV18	TRBJ2-1	NA